The 29 T cell receptor beta chains below all came from one sample that was sequenced in a study of blood T cell repertoires in COVID-19. Sequencing used immunoSEQ multiplex PCR; TCRdb keeps in-frame clones, though not all of them. The sample lists around 150,000 clones, approximately 83% occurring once. Sequences were obtained from PBMCs or T cells enriched from blood (not recorded which). The receptors were sampled from a man aged 65 to 79 who had been exposed to COVID-19.

This clone was detected once. The rearrangement links TRBV12-3 or TRBV12-4 to TRBJ1-2, with D possibly TRBD1 on 6 matching bases. With 6 bases removed from V and 8 bases from J, the gap between germline ends came to 13 bases. This CDR3 region has 12 residues. The DNA of the CDR3 is TGTGCCAGCAGAGGCGCCAGGGGCGGCTACACCTTC. Translation gives CASRGARGGYTF.

The chain uses TRBV28 and TRBJ1-2; 8 nucleotides align to TRBD1. The germline V gene encodes CDR1 MDHEN and CDR2 SYDVKM. V lost 5 bases, J lost 9 bases, and 14 bases stayed unmatched. CDR3 length: 15 amino acids. As DNA, the CDR3 is TGTGCCAGCAGTGTTGGACAGGGTAGTAGTGTGCGCTACACCTTC. It translates to CASSVGQGSSVRYTF.

V usage is TRBV7-9 and J usage is TRBJ1-1; weak D call: TRBD1 (6 bases). With 0 bases removed from V and 5 bases from J, the gap between germline ends came to 13 bases. CDR3 length: 15 amino acids. CDR1 and CDR2 from the germline V gene are SEHNR and FQNEAQ (reference sequence). The CDR3 reads CASSLAAGARTEAFF. The CDR3 DNA is TGTGCCAGCAGCTTAGCGGCAGGGGCGCGGACTGAAGCTTTCTTT.

The genes are TRBV29-1 and TRBJ1-2; D gene unclear. From germline, CDR1 is SQVTM and CDR2 ANQGSEA. The CDR3 is made up of 14 amino acids. Trimming cost V 6 bases and J 3 bases, with 17 bases left between them. The CDR3 is CSVLGLAGYYGYTF. The CDR3, as DNA: TGCAGCGTCTTGGGCCTTGCGGGGTACTATGGCTACACCTTC.

There are a few counts of this clone. DNA of the CDR3: TGTGCCACACGCGGAGTTAACACCGGGGAGCTGTTTTTT. Protein: CATRGVNTGELFF. The chain combines TRBV12-3 or TRBV12-4 with TRBJ2-2; no definite D call. Trimming cost V 10 bases and J 2 bases, with 11 bases left between them. CDR3 size: 13 residues.

V is TRBV4-1 and J is TRBJ2-1, with 11 bases lining up with TRBD2. The CDR3 totals 20 residues. V shed 0 bases, J shed 6 bases, and the junction held 16 bases outside the gene matches. The germline CDR1 and CDR2 sequences are MGHRA and YSYEKL. DNA of the CDR3: TGCGCCAGCAGCCAAGATCGGCTAGCGGGGGGCCCCTTAGCCGGCAATGAGCAGTTCTTC. Translated: CASSQDRLAGGPLAGNEQFF.

The V call is TRBV6-5, the J call TRBJ2-1, with 8 nucleotides matching TRBD2. CDR1 is MNHEY, CDR2 SVGAGI, per germline. Germline trimming cut 8 bases from V and 8 bases from J; bases unmatched to any gene: 11. The CDR3 contains 14 residues. CDR3 DNA sequence: TGTGCCAGCGGGTTAGCGGGGCGCAGGCATGAGCAGTTCTTC. Amino acid sequence: CASGLAGRRHEQFF.

The rearrangement joins TRBV7-8 to TRBJ1-5; TRBD1 aligns across 7 bases. After removal of 6 bases from V and 3 bases from J, the junction contained 11 bases not matched to a gene. Germline CDR1 and CDR2: SGHVS and FQNEAQ. CDR3 length equals 16 residues. The CDR3 nucleotides are TGTGCCAGCAGGCATTCCTCTGGGACAGACAATCAGCCCCAGCATTTT. Its translation: CASRHSSGTDNQPQHF.

The rearrangement uses TRBV11-2 and TRBJ1-1, with D perhaps matching TRBD1 (6 bases). The CDR3 extends over 13 amino acids. Germline loops: CDR1 SGHAT, CDR2 FQNNGV. Trimming left V 10 bases short and J 8 bases short, with 20 bases between. The CDR3 DNA is TGTGCCATTGGGGGGGGCGACAGAACGGAAGCTTTCTTT. This codes for CAIGGGDRTEAFF.

J is TRBJ1-6 and V is TRBV6-5; possible D gene TRBD1, 6 bases. Trimming took off 5 bases at V and 7 bases at J, with 12 bases between the two ends. Per the germline V gene, CDR1 is MNHEY and CDR2 is SVGAGI. This CDR3 has 14 residues. The CDR3 DNA is TGTGCCAGCAGTCGACAGGAAGGAAATTCACCCCTCCACTTT. Translation: CASSRQEGNSPLHF.

The chain employs TRBV10-2 and TRBJ1-1, with D unclear. The CDR3 has 16 residues. The V gene's germline CDR1 is WSHSY and CDR2 SAAADI. V was trimmed by 5 bases and J by 4 bases, leaving 20 bases between them. The CDR3 reads CASSFSSDGSATEAFF. In DNA, the CDR3 is TGCGCCAGCAGTTTCTCGAGCGACGGGAGTGCCACTGAAGCTTTCTTT.

In nucleotides, the CDR3 is TGTGCCAGCAGCCAAGAACCCCGACTCGGCGAGCAGTACTTC. Protein sequence: CASSQEPRLGEQYF. The chain combines TRBV3-1 (or the pseudogene TRBV3-2) with TRBJ2-7; D call uncertain. Germline V gene data show CDR1 as LGHDT and CDR2 as YNNKEL (reference sequence). This CDR3 region has 14 residues. Trimming left V 0 bases short and J 6 bases short, with 12 bases between.

The DNA for the CDR3 is TGTGCCAGTAGTATAGGCCACGGAGGGAGGGGGACTGAAGCTTTCTTT. Amino acid sequence: CASSIGHGGRGTEAFF. The rearrangement links TRBV19 to TRBJ1-1; TRBD1 is a possible D gene (6 bases). The germline CDR1 and CDR2 sequences are LNHDA and SQIVND (reference sequence). V lost 1 base and J lost 5, with 17 bases in between. CDR3 length equals 16 residues.

The chain links TRBV5-5 to TRBJ2-2; 8 bases are a match to TRBD2. From germline, CDR1 is SGHKS and CDR2 YYEKEE (reference sequence). The CDR3 contains 15 residues. V lost 3 bases, J lost 2 bases, and 3 bases stayed unmatched. The CDR3: CASSSGGENTGELFF. CDR3 in DNA: TGTGCCAGCAGCTCGGGAGGGGAAAACACCGGGGAGCTGTTTTTT. Drawing the rest from reference TRBV5-5 and TRBJ2-2, the complete variable domain is DAGVTQSPTHLIKTRGQQVTLRCSPISGHKSVSWYQQVLGQGPQFIFQYYEKEERGRGNFPDRFSARQFPNYSSELNVNALLLGDSALYLCASSSGGENTGELFFGEGSRLTVL.

The rearrangement uses TRBV28 and TRBJ1-2; D might be TRBD1 (5 bases). The CDR3 is 11 residues long. Germline V gene data show CDR1 as MDHEN and CDR2 as SYDVKM. The germline V and J ends were trimmed by 6 bases and 3 bases, with 5 bases remaining between them. The CDR3 DNA follows: TGTGCCAGCAGGGGGCACTATGGCTACACCTTC. This codes for CASRGHYGYTF.

The rearrangement links TRBV7-9 to TRBJ2-3, with D perhaps TRBD1 (5 bases). The germline gives CDR1 SEHNR, CDR2 FQNEAQ (reference sequence). This CDR3 comprises 15 residues. The V end was cut by 8 bases, the J end by 4 bases, with 19 bases between. CDR3 loop: CASEPPRAGSDTQYF. The CDR3, as DNA: TGTGCCAGCGAGCCTCCTCGGGCAGGGTCAGATACGCAGTATTTT.

The chain is built from TRBV6-5 and TRBJ2-1; TRBD1 aligns across 9 bases. CDR1 and CDR2 from the germline V gene are MNHEY and SVGAGI. Trimming at V came to 6 bases and at J to 6 bases, leaving 3 bases not matched to a gene. The CDR3 runs 13 residues. The CDR3, as DNA: TGTGCCAGCAGAGGGACAGGGACCAATGAGCAGTTCTTC. Residues: CASRGTGTNEQFF.

This clone came up a few times. The CDR3 DNA follows: TGCGCCAGCCATACACCTTCTCAAGAGACCCAGTACTTC. It translates to CASHTPSQETQYF. This sequence joins TRBV5-1 and TRBJ2-5; the D is unclear. CDR3 size: 13 residues. Trimming took off 7 bases at V and 2 bases at J, with 12 bases between the two ends. Germline V gene data show CDR1 as SGHRS and CDR2 as YFSETQ.

The V and J genes are TRBV14 and TRBJ1-1; D is ambiguous. Trimming removed 2 bases at V and 3 bases at J, with 4 bases between. The CDR3 is made up of 12 amino acids. From germline, CDR1 is SGHDN and CDR2 FVKESK. CDR3 loop: CASSQSYTEAFF. DNA for the CDR3: TGTGCCAGCAGCCAATCCTACACTGAAGCTTTCTTT.

The DNA for the CDR3 is TGTGCCAGCAGCCAAGGGGGGGGTGTAGGCCTTCAAGAGACCCAGTACTTC. Translated: CASSQGGGVGLQETQYF. The chain has TRBV3-1 (or the pseudogene TRBV3-2) and TRBJ2-5; 7 bases align to TRBD2. Germline trimming cut 1 base from V and 2 bases from J; bases unmatched to any gene: 10. Germline V gene sequence: CDR1 LGHDT, CDR2 YNNKEL (reference sequence). The CDR3 length is 17 residues.

The gene calls are TRBV30 and TRBJ2-1, with unresolved D. V lost 0 bases and J 9 bases, leaving 9 bases between the germline ends. Germline V gives CDR1 GTSNPN, CDR2 SVGIG (reference sequence). The CDR3 extends over 12 amino acids. CDR3 sequence (DNA): TGTGCCTGGAGTGTTGGGCGCAGTGAGCAGTTCTTC. Its protein product is CAWSVGRSEQFF.

The count of this clone is one. The CDR3 reads CASSGVAQETQYF. CDR3 coding DNA: TGTGCCAGCAGCGGAGTAGCTCAAGAGACCCAGTACTTC. This sequence joins TRBV7-2 and TRBJ2-5; D is uncertain. The ends were cut back, 5 bases at V and 2 bases at J, with 9 bases in the middle. The CDR3 is 13 amino acids. Germline CDR1 SGHTA, CDR2 FQGNSA.

The chain has TRBV29-1 and TRBJ1-2, with D unclear. The CDR3 has 14 residues. Trimming took 0 bases from V and 9 from J, leaving 17 bases between them. The germline CDR1 and CDR2 sequences are SQVTM and ANQGSEA. The CDR3: CSVEDAGRSGSYTF. CDR3 in DNA: TGCAGCGTTGAAGATGCGGGCCGCTCGGGGAGCTACACCTTC. The variable domain in full, with the rest retrieved from reference TRBV29-1 and TRBJ1-2, is SAVISQKPSRDICQRGTSLTIQCQVDSQVTMMFWYRQQPGQSLTLIATANQGSEATYESGFVIDKFPISRPNLTFSTLTVSNMSPEDSSIYLCSVEDAGRSGSYTFGSGTRLTVV.

This chain joins TRBV7-2 and TRBJ2-2; D possibly corresponds to TRBD1 (5 bases). V was shortened by 1 base and J by 6 bases, with 18 bases between the two germline ends. Germline CDR1 is SGHTA and CDR2 is FQGNSA. The CDR3 has 17 amino acids. The CDR3 here is CASSLGVGSYRSGELFF. In DNA form, the CDR3 reads TGTGCCAGCAGCTTAGGGGTGGGAAGCTACAGGTCCGGGGAGCTGTTTTTT.

The CDR3 spells CASSTGTSGLDTQYF. In DNA, the CDR3 is TGTGCCAGTAGTACAGGGACTAGCGGCCTAGATACGCAGTATTTT. The chain combines TRBV19 with TRBJ2-3; 11 positions agree with TRBD2. This CDR3 has 15 amino acids. The germline gives CDR1 LNHDA, CDR2 SQIVND (reference sequence). Trimming at V came to 4 bases and at J to 5 bases, leaving 5 bases not matched to a gene. Combining the CDR3 with reference TRBV19 and TRBJ2-3 gives the whole variable domain DGGITQSPKYLFRKEGQNVTLSCEQNLNHDAMYWYRQDPGQGLRLIYYSQIVNDFQKGDIAEGYSVSREKKESFPLTVTSAQKNPTAFYLCASSTGTSGLDTQYFGPGTRLTVL.

This rearrangement joins TRBV6-5 to TRBJ2-2; possibly TRBD1 for D (6 bases). Trimming stripped 6 bases from V and 3 bases from J, with 11 bases between. There are 14 residues in the CDR3. Germline V gene sequence: CDR1 MNHEY, CDR2 SVGAGI. The CDR3 DNA reads as TGTGCCAGCAGAGGGACAAGGGACACCGGGGAGCTGTTTTTT. Translated: CASRGTRDTGELFF.

The chain employs TRBV7-3 and TRBJ2-2, with TRBD1 identical over 7 bases. V gave up 5 bases and J gave up 7 bases; unmatched junction bases: 10. This CDR3 is built from 15 residues. CDR1 is SGHTA and CDR2 is FQGTGA in the germline V gene. As DNA, the CDR3 is TGTGCCAGCAGCGCCGGACAGGCCTGGAACGGGGAGCTGTTTTTT. It is translated as CASSAGQAWNGELFF. Together with reference TRBV7-3 and TRBJ2-2, the CDR3 gives the full variable domain: GAGVSQTPSNKVTEKGKYVELRCDPISGHTALYWYRQSLGQGPEFLIYFQGTGAADDSGLPNDRFFAVRPEGSVSTLKIQRTERGDSAVYLCASSAGQAWNGELFFGEGSRLTVL.

This chain links TRBV6-5 with TRBJ1-2, with D possibly being TRBD1 (6 bases). CDR1 and CDR2 from the germline V gene are MNHEY and SVGAGI. V was cut by 0 bases and J by 8 bases, with 19 bases left in between. CDR3 size: 16 residues. The CDR3 DNA follows: TGTGCCAGCAGTTACTCGACTAAGGGGGATATAGTCGGCTACACCTTC. Its protein product is CASSYSTKGDIVGYTF.

The rearrangement uses TRBV3-1 (or the pseudogene TRBV3-2) and TRBJ2-3; 13 bases line up with TRBD2. The CDR3 length is 16 residues. V dropped 4 bases and J dropped 4; count of bases not matched to a gene: 5. The V gene's germline CDR1 is LGHDT and CDR2 YNNKEL (reference sequence). The CDR3 nucleotides read TGTGCCAGCAGCCTTACTAGCGGGAGGGGTTCAGATACGCAGTATTTT. It yields the protein CASSLTSGRGSDTQYF.